The 22 T cell receptor beta chains presented below share a single source sample, sequenced in a study of CD8 T cells in ankylosing spondylitis. TCRdb itself ran the 5' RACE reads through MiXCR, one entry per CDR3 protein. The sample records some 140,000 distinct CDR3 sequences, more than 7% being singletons. Source material: synovial fluid, either unsorted or a sorted T cell fraction (not recorded which). The receptors come from a male donor with ankylosing spondylitis.

This clonotype showed up just a few times. The genes are TRBV19 and TRBJ1-5, with D unclear. V lost 3 bases and J 4 bases, leaving 13 bases between the germline ends. Germline loops: CDR1 LNHDA, CDR2 SQIVND (reference sequence). The CDR3 runs 15 residues. The chain's CDR3 is CASSIGKDVNQPQHF. CDR3 nucleotides: TGTGCCAGTAGTATTGGTAAGGACGTGAATCAGCCCCAGCATTTT.

Ten or more counts support this clonotype. The chain joins TRBV5-5 to TRBJ2-7; TRBD1 matches 7 bases. Germline V lookup: CDR1 SGHKS, CDR2 YYEKEE (reference sequence). Losses at the gene ends were 5 bases for V and 3 bases for J; bases not matched to a gene: 8. The CDR3 totals 14 residues. CDR3 loop: CASRPADRVYEQYF. Written as DNA, the CDR3 is TGTGCCAGCAGGCCAGCAGACAGGGTCTACGAGCAGTACTTC.

This clonotype was detected a few times. V is TRBV7-9 and J is TRBJ2-5; possibly TRBD1 or TRBD2 for D (6 bases each). In germline, CDR1 is SEHNR, CDR2 FQNEAQ (reference sequence). CDR3 length equals 14 residues. Trimming shortened V by 5 bases and J by 5 bases, and 15 bases separated the two germline ends. The CDR3 DNA is TGTGCCAGCAGCCCAACAGGGAGGTGGGAGACCCAGTACTTC. This encodes CASSPTGRWETQYF.

J is TRBJ2-2 and V is TRBV3-1; the D gene is possibly TRBD1 (5 bases). Germline loops: CDR1 LGHDT, CDR2 YNNKEL (reference sequence). CDR3 length: 16 residues. Between the trimmed V and J ends, which lost 4 bases and 0 bases, there was a span of 12 bases. The CDR3 sequence: CASSPPQGANTGELFF. In DNA form, the CDR3 reads TGTGCCAGCAGCCCCCCCCAAGGGGCGAACACCGGGGAGCTGTTTTTT.

This clonotype showed up just a few times. V is TRBV3-1 and J is TRBJ2-6; D ambiguous. Trimming cost V 1 base and J 1 base, with 11 bases left between them. CDR1 is LGHDT and CDR2 is YNNKEL in the germline V gene (reference sequence). This CDR3 spans 17 amino acids. The CDR3 here is CASSQGTGFSGANVLTF. In DNA form, the CDR3 reads TGTGCCAGCAGCCAAGGGACGGGCTTTTCTGGGGCCAACGTCCTGACTTTC.

This clonotype was counted between two and nine times. This chain connects TRBV24-1 to TRBJ1-5, with TRBD1 matching over 7 bases. This CDR3 spans 16 amino acids. The V segment lost 2 bases and the J segment 2 bases; nucleotides outside the gene matches: 5. Germline V CDR1 and CDR2: KGHDR, SFDVKD. The CDR3 DNA is TGTGCCACCAGTGATTCTGACAGGGTTGGCAATCAGCCCCAGCATTTT. Its translation: CATSDSDRVGNQPQHF.

CDR3 region: CASSELGGTLRGYGYTF. DNA of the CDR3: TGTGCCAGCAGTGAATTGGGCGGGACCCTACGTGGCTATGGCTACACCTTC. This sequence joins TRBV2 and TRBJ1-2, with D possibly being TRBD1 (5 bases). Germline V lookup: CDR1 SNHLY, CDR2 FYNNEI. The CDR3 spans 17 residues. Trimming cost V 2 bases and J 4 bases, with 20 bases left between them.

The chain carries TRBV20-1 and TRBJ2-7; D may match TRBD1 or TRBD2 (5 bases each). The CDR3 totals 14 residues. CDR1 is DFQATT, CDR2 SNEGSKA, per germline (reference sequence). Trimming shortened V by 0 bases and J by 2 bases, and 11 bases separated the two germline ends. CDR3 in DNA: TGCAGTGCTAGAGAGGGGGTCAGGGCCTACGAGCAGTACTTC. Its translation is CSAREGVRAYEQYF.

This clonotype has more than one count but fewer than ten. CDR3 residues: CSWDRGADTQYF. The CDR3, as DNA: TGCAGCTGGGACAGGGGGGCAGATACGCAGTATTTT. The chain has TRBV29-1 and TRBJ2-3; 11 bases agree with TRBD1. Germline V gene data show CDR1 as SQVTM and CDR2 as ANQGSEA. V lost 8 bases to trimming and J lost 4 bases; unmatched junction nucleotides: 2. CDR3 length: 12 residues.

Many counts were recorded for this clonotype. The chain uses TRBV6-5 and TRBJ2-1; 9 bases are a match to TRBD2. Looked up from germline, CDR1 is MNHEY and CDR2 is SVGAGI. This CDR3 is built from 14 residues. V was pared by 4 bases and J by 5 bases, with 3 bases of the junction left unmatched. In nucleotides, the CDR3 is TGTGCCAGCAGTTCTGCGGGGGGGCACAATGAGCAGTTCTTC. Its protein is CASSSAGGHNEQFF.

The table lists this clonotype with a few counts. The chain couples TRBV24-1 to TRBJ1-1; D unresolved. There are 10 residues in the CDR3. Trimming stripped 8 bases from V and 5 bases from J, with 5 bases between. Per germline, CDR1 KGHDR and CDR2 SFDVKD. The CDR3 region has the DNA TGTGCCACCATTAGAACTGAAGCTTTCTTT. Translated, it gives CATIRTEAFF.

In its sample, this clonotype was seen many times. V and J are TRBV7-6 and TRBJ2-3; tentative D call: TRBD2 (5 bases). The CDR3 has 14 residues. Germline lookup yields CDR1 SGHVS and CDR2 FNYEAQ. V lost 5 bases, J lost 4 bases, and 13 bases lay in between. The DNA of the CDR3 is TGTGCCAGCAGCCCCGGCGGGCCCGCAGATACGCAGTATTTT. Translation: CASSPGGPADTQYF.

This clonotype was seen many times. The gene calls are TRBV7-8 and TRBJ1-3, with D uncertain. Germline V gives CDR1 SGHVS, CDR2 FQNEAQ. Trimming took 2 bases from V and 0 from J, leaving 5 bases between them. This CDR3 region has 14 residues. CDR3 protein: CASSLRASGNTIYF. As DNA, the CDR3 is TGTGCCAGCAGCTTACGCGCCTCTGGAAACACCATATATTTT.

This clonotype appeared many times. The rearrangement uses TRBV11-2 and TRBJ1-1, with D maybe TRBD1 (5 bases). Trimming shortened V by 2 bases and J by 10 bases, and 11 bases separated the two germline ends. There are 12 residues in the CDR3. In germline, CDR1 is SGHAT, CDR2 FQNNGV. The CDR3 DNA sequence: TGTGCCAGCAGCTTAAGGGGCACGCGAGCTTTCTTT. This translates into CASSLRGTRAFF.

In its sample, this clonotype was seen many times. The genes are TRBV20-1 and TRBJ1-1, with TRBD1 matching over 7 bases. This CDR3 is 15 amino acids long. V shed 5 bases, J shed 6 bases, and the junction held 15 bases outside the gene matches. The germline gives CDR1 DFQATT, CDR2 SNEGSKA (reference sequence). The chain's CDR3 is CSASPRQGRFAEAFF. The CDR3 bases are TGCAGTGCTTCCCCCCGACAGGGCCGGTTCGCTGAAGCTTTCTTT.

V and J are TRBV27 and TRBJ1-4; 10 positions match TRBD1. This CDR3 has 16 residues. V shed 5 bases and J 7 bases; nucleotides not matched to a gene: 10. The germline CDR1 and CDR2 sequences are MNHEY and SMNVEV (reference sequence). The CDR3 here is CASSPYSTGGGEKLFF. DNA for the CDR3: TGTGCCAGCAGTCCCTACTCGACAGGGGGCGGTGAAAAACTGTTTTTT.

This clonotype was seen a few times. The V gene is TRBV2, the J gene TRBJ2-7, with D possibly TRBD1 on 6 matching bases. This CDR3 comprises 13 residues. Germline V CDR1 and CDR2: SNHLY, FYNNEI. V shed 7 bases and J shed 2 bases, with 12 bases lying between them. CDR3 region: CASTRQVAYEQYF. In DNA, the CDR3 is TGTGCCAGCACACGACAGGTAGCCTACGAGCAGTACTTC.

This clonotype appeared many times. The V and J genes are TRBV24-1 and TRBJ1-5; weak D call: TRBD1 (5 bases). The V and J ends lost 5 bases and 5 bases respectively, with 9 bases between them. The CDR3 extends over 13 amino acids. Germline V lookup: CDR1 KGHDR, CDR2 SFDVKD. The chain's CDR3 is CATSAGEYQPQHF. CDR3 coding DNA: TGTGCCACCAGTGCGGGGGAATATCAGCCCCAGCATTTT.

At least ten counts were recorded for this clonotype. The chain is built from TRBV25-1 and TRBJ1-2, with 9 nucleotides matching TRBD1. The CDR3 has 15 residues. The J segment lost 13 bases and the V segment lost 1 base, leaving 13 bases of the junction unmatched. Germline V gene lookup returns CDR1 MGHDK and CDR2 SYGVNS. The CDR3 DNA sequence: TGTGCCAGCAGTGAATGGGGGGACAGGGCTCTCGGAGTCACCTTC. Translation gives CASSEWGDRALGVTF.

In its sample, this clonotype was seen a few times. This chain connects TRBV6-5 to TRBJ1-6; no reliable D call. This CDR3 region has 13 residues. Per the germline V gene, CDR1 is MNHEY and CDR2 is SVGAGI. V was trimmed by 0 bases and J by 11 bases, leaving 8 bases between them. CDR3 bases: TGTGCCAGCAGTTACTCGAGTAGGGCACCCCTCCACTTT. Protein product: CASSYSSRAPLHF.

This clonotype was seen many times. The rearrangement joins TRBV7-2 to TRBJ1-5; TRBD1 matches at 7 bases. J gave up 0 bases and V 1 base, and 9 bases lay outside the gene matches. Looked up from germline, CDR1 is SGHTA and CDR2 is FQGNSA. This CDR3 comprises 18 residues. The CDR3 nucleotides are TGTGCCAGCAGCTTAGGGCCTCCGGGACAGATTAGCAATCAGCCCCAGCATTTT. It encodes CASSLGPPGQISNQPQHF.

In this sample, this clonotype turned up many times. This rearrangement joins TRBV7-2 to TRBJ1-4; 8 bases are a match to TRBD1. V was pared by 2 bases and J by 3 bases, with 5 bases of the junction left unmatched. CDR1 is SGHTA, CDR2 FQGNSA, per germline. This CDR3 is built from 16 residues. The CDR3 is CASSLKLQGANEKLFF. The CDR3 coding sequence is TGTGCCAGCAGCTTAAAATTACAGGGGGCTAATGAAAAACTGTTTTTT.